This TCR beta chain stems from a study of shared clonotypes between healthy human individuals. The wider study: Per donor, CD8 memory used one plate, CD8 naive used two, CD4 memory used three and CD4 naive used three.

Investigators divided CD4+ cells into CD45RA+ naive and CD45RA-negative memory subsets. This table comes from immunoSEQ multiplex PCR, and its TCRdb copy is limited to in-frame clones, with some not included. The table shows approximately 330,000 clones, with around 70% occurring only once. About this clone: Its specificity is unknown.

Study outcomes and limitations: The study's rarefaction showed incomplete sorted-subset sequencing despite large depth. Shared clonotypes across all four donors exceeded non-shared ones in generation probability.

The CDR3 totals 15 residues. V lost 3 bases and J lost 2, with 12 bases in between. Germline values: CDR1 SGHDT, CDR2 YYEEEE. The source material was memory CD4+ T cells sorted from blood. Subset of the sample: CD45RA-negative fraction. V is TRBV5-6 and J is TRBJ1-5, with D unresolved. This sequence originates from a young man in good health. This chain's CDR3 is CASSSAPPGNQPQHF. The CDR3 nucleotides read TGTGCCAGCAGCTCCGCACCGCCGGGCAATCAGCCCCAGCATTTT.